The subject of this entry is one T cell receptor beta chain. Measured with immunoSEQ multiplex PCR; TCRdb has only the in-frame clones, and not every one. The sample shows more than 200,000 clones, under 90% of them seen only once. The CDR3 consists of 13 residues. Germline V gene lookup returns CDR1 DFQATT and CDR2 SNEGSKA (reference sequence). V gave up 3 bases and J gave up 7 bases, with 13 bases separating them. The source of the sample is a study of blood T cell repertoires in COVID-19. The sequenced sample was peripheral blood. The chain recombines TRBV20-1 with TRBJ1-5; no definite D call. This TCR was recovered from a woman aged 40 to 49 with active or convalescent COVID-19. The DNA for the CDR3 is TGCAGTGCTAGTTTTGAGGGCGGGCAGCCCCAGCATTTT. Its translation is CSASFEGGQPQHF.